This TCR beta chain comes out of a study of T cell repertoires in cytomegalovirus infection (dated by TCRdb to about 2019). With regard to the full study: Recently identified HLA-C-restricted CMV epitopes, whose presentation resists viral immunomodulation, were targeted by peptide stimulations together with well-studied HLA-B-restricted epitopes. Donor HLA type was relevant to the analysis, as public TCR beta signatures indicated carriage of CMV infection together with the matching HLA type. The research as a whole found: The ex vivo response was dominated by HLA-C-restricted CMV-specific TCR beta clonotypes, and the single most frequent clonotype in two of eight donors was supplied by these HLA-C-restricted clonotypes. Cumulative frequency of public TCR beta family members discriminated carriers of CMV infection plus the relevant HLA type in this cohort and an independent roughly 330-donor cohort.

The listed sequencing device is Illumina HiSeq 1500. TCRdb ran its own pipeline on the public reads, namely fastp trimming at Q25 and MiXCR clone calling, and kept in-frame beta chains. Under each unique CDR3 protein, matching rows form one entry showing the most common genes and DNA. Here the sample has about 900,000 distinct CDR3 sequences; roughly 30% occur a single time. Jointly, the top ten make up roughly 13% of the sample. Reading the label with the study, this specimen's treatment or condition is: in vitro stimulation with specific CMV peptide epitopes to enrich CMV-specific T cells. V sheds 5 bases and J sheds 3 bases, leaving 17 bases between their ends. The CDR3 covers 16 residues, taking in both the cysteine and the phenylalanine. The read is trimmed to its CDR3 DNA, 48 bases read in frame from base 1. Looking up the germline V gene yields CDR1 SGHTA and CDR2 FQGNSA. This clonotype was seen ten or more times. The antigen it recognizes is unknown. Base qualities are not recorded, but no much larger clone differs from it by a single base.

This specimen consisted of cultured CD8+ T cells from PBMCs, obtained from culture after CMV antigen stimulation. This receptor was obtained from a human donor in good health (CMV status not recorded). Some clones in this sample may be carry-over from other donors' samples. Rearrangement joined TRBV7-2 to TRBJ2-1; the D gene may be TRBD1 or TRBD2, since each aligns over 6 bases. The CDR3 region: CASSTSGADRYNEQFF. The DNA sequence is TGTGCCAGCAGCACCTCGGGGGCGGACCGCTACAATGAGCAGTTCTTC.